Presented here are 14 T cell receptor beta chains from one specimen sequenced in a study. MiXCR, applied by TCRdb to the RT-PCR reads, yields one record per CDR3 protein. The sample holds about 680,000 distinct CDR3 sequences, 11% to 15% seen once. Sequencing was carried out using memory CD4+ T cells from blood. These receptors originate from a female donor in good health, serving as a healthy control.

This chain connects TRBV5-6 to TRBJ1-2; 9 bases match TRBD1. V lost 4 bases to trimming and J lost 3 bases; unmatched junction nucleotides: 10. The CDR3 sequence is 16 residues long. Germline V CDR1 and CDR2: SGHDT, YYEEEE. The CDR3: CASSPYRDRVDYGYTF. The CDR3 DNA sequence: TGTGCCAGCAGCCCGTACCGGGACAGGGTGGACTATGGCTACACCTTC.

There are a few counts of this clonotype. V usage is TRBV7-8 and J usage is TRBJ2-5, with 11 bases lining up with TRBD2. Germline CDR1 is SGHVS and CDR2 is FQNEAQ. J gave up 4 bases and V 2 bases, and 6 bases lay outside the gene matches. CDR3 length equals 16 residues. CDR3 DNA: TGTGCCAGCAGCTTATCGGTAGCGGGAGGGCCAGAGACCCAGTACTTC. This encodes CASSLSVAGGPETQYF.

This clonotype has just a few counts. CDR3 nucleotide sequence: TGTGCCAGCAGTCGCAACGGACAGGGGGTGTCAGCTTTCTTT. Its protein is CASSRNGQGVSAFF. The chain has TRBV6-2 or TRBV6-3 and TRBJ1-1; the match to TRBD1 covers 10 bases. The CDR3 totals 14 residues. Per germline, CDR1 MNHEY and CDR2 SVGEGT. Germline trimming cut 5 bases from V and 10 bases from J; bases unmatched to any gene: 10.

This chain joins TRBV15 and TRBJ2-4, with TRBD1 as a possible D gene (5 bases). The CDR3 runs to 14 residues. The germline V gene encodes CDR1 LNHNV and CDR2 YYDKDF (reference sequence). Trimming left V 1 base short and J 5 bases short, with 9 bases between. This CDR3 is CATSRVKQENIQYF. The DNA of the CDR3 is TGTGCCACCAGCAGAGTAAAACAGGAAAACATTCAGTACTTC.

This clonotype has a handful of counts. J is TRBJ2-2 and V is TRBV7-6, with 8 bases matching TRBD2. This CDR3 region has 15 residues. V shed 5 bases and J 5 bases; nucleotides not matched to a gene: 7. Germline V gene data show CDR1 as SGHVS and CDR2 as FNYEAQ. The CDR3 spells CASSQLAESTGELFF. The CDR3 DNA is TGTGCCAGCAGCCAACTAGCGGAGAGTACCGGGGAGCTGTTTTTT.

The chain carries TRBV7-6 and TRBJ2-1, with TRBD2 identical over 8 bases. This CDR3 is 15 amino acids long. Looked up from germline, CDR1 is SGHVS and CDR2 is FNYEAQ. J was trimmed by 4 bases and V by 6 bases; bases with no gene match: 8. DNA for the CDR3: TGTGCCAGCAGAATCTCACTAGCGGATTACAATGAGCAGTTCTTC. This codes for CASRISLADYNEQFF.

The V call is TRBV20-1, the J call TRBJ2-6; D gene ambiguous. The CDR3 length is 17 residues. Trimming cost V 6 bases and J 1 base, with 19 bases left between them. Germline CDR1 and CDR2: DFQATT and SNEGSKA (reference sequence). The CDR3 nucleotides read TGCAGTGCGATCCCAGAGACATTTTTTTCTGGGGCCAACGTCCTGACTTTC. The encoded protein is CSAIPETFFSGANVLTF.

This clonotype occurred many times. The chain joins TRBV12-3 or TRBV12-4 to TRBJ1-5, with D hard to call. The CDR3 has 12 residues. V was pared by 4 bases and J by 5 bases, with 6 bases between. DNA for the CDR3: TGTGCCAGCAGTTACGGGGATCAGCCCCAGCATTTT. Encoded protein: CASSYGDQPQHF.

This clonotype was counted many times. The rearrangement joins TRBV12-3 or TRBV12-4 to TRBJ2-1; 14 nucleotides align to TRBD2. CDR3 length equals 15 residues. The junction had 7 bases not matched to a gene; V was cut back by 6 bases and J by 9 bases. The DNA of the CDR3 is TGTGCCAGCAGGACGGGACTAGCGGGAGTAGGTGAGCAGTTCTTC. It codes for CASRTGLAGVGEQFF.

At least ten counts were recorded for this clonotype. The chain is built from TRBV10-3 and TRBJ1-5, with TRBD1 matching over 7 bases. The ends lost 0 bases at V and 5 bases at J; junction bases unmatched: 7. The CDR3 contains 16 residues. Germline assignment: CDR1 ENHRY and CDR2 SYGVKD. Here the CDR3 reads CAISESGQGGDQPQHF. CDR3 bases: TGTGCCATCAGTGAGTCGGGGCAGGGGGGCGATCAGCCCCAGCATTTT.

This sequence joins TRBV7-6 and TRBJ2-3, with 13 positions matching TRBD2. The CDR3 has 17 amino acids. After removal of 6 bases from V and 0 bases from J, the junction contained 6 bases not matched to a gene. CDR1 SGHVS and CDR2 FNYEAQ come from the germline V gene. CDR3 residues: CASRLAGGDYSTDTQYF. The CDR3 bases are TGTGCCAGCAGACTAGCGGGAGGGGACTATAGCACAGATACGCAGTATTTT.

The V and J genes are TRBV7-2 and TRBJ2-5; possibly TRBD1 for D (6 bases). V lost 5 bases and J 2 bases, leaving 15 bases between the germline ends. The CDR3 covers 15 residues. Per germline, CDR1 SGHTA and CDR2 FQGNSA. The chain's CDR3 is CASSHRDTLQETQYF. In DNA, the CDR3 is TGTGCCAGCAGCCACCGGGACACCTTACAAGAGACCCAGTACTTC. The variable domain in full, completed from reference TRBV7-2 and TRBJ2-5, reads GAGVSQSPSNKVTEKGKDVELRCDPISGHTALYWYRQSLGQGLEFLIYFQGNSAPDKSGLPSDRFSAERTGGSVSTLTIQRTQQEDSAVYLCASSHRDTLQETQYFGPGTRLLVL.

This clonotype was found many times. The rearrangement links TRBV3-1 to TRBJ1-1, with a weak D call TRBD1 (6 bases). The germline gives CDR1 LGHDT, CDR2 YNNKEL (reference sequence). V was clipped by 4 bases and J by 5 bases, with 14 bases between them. The CDR3 spans 14 residues. Here the CDR3 reads CASSPLTGSTEAFF. Written as DNA, the CDR3 is TGTGCCAGCAGCCCTCTGACAGGATCAACTGAAGCTTTCTTT.

Many counts were recorded for this clonotype. The chain employs TRBV5-1 and TRBJ1-2, with TRBD1 as a possible D gene (5 bases). The ends were cut back, 0 bases at V and 3 bases at J, with 9 bases in the middle. The CDR3 consists of 14 residues. Germline CDR1 is SGHRS and CDR2 is YFSETQ. CDR3 sequence (DNA): TGCGCCAGCAGCTTGGGGGGCGATCACTATGGCTACACCTTC. It codes for CASSLGGDHYGYTF.